What follows is one T cell receptor (beta chain) and its context. Its antigen is as yet unknown. The data are from a study of shared clonotypes between healthy human individuals. Here immunoSEQ multiplex PCR was the method, and the copy in TCRdb shows in-frame clones only, minus some. This sample carries approximately 500,000 clones, approximately 95% of them seen once, and the ten largest clones take about 0.064%. Germline V gene sequence: CDR1 DFQATT, CDR2 SNEGSKA (reference sequence). Trimming took off 1 base at V and 4 bases at J, with 5 bases between the two ends. This CDR3 is built from 11 residues. Memory CD4+ cells were the fraction left after CD45RA+ naive selection. Broader study findings: Generally, estimated richness proved larger in naive subsets than it did in memory subsets.

The clonotype was recovered from a woman between 25 and 40 years old in good health. The sequenced sample consisted of naive CD4+ T cells sorted from blood. Stated subset: CD45RA+ positively selected. V usage is TRBV20-1 and J usage is TRBJ2-7; D is unresolved. The CDR3 DNA follows: TGCAGTGCTAGAGGGCTATACGAGCAGTACTTC. This encodes CSARGLYEQYF.